The 15 T cell receptor beta chains reported below all come from one sample, sequenced in a study of blood T cell repertoires in COVID-19. Produced via immunoSEQ multiplex PCR; TCRdb's table is partial and in-frame only. The sample includes 130,000 or so clones, around three quarters of them seen just once. The sequenced material came from peripheral blood. The receptor source for this set is a human donor in a cohort sampled during active COVID-19.

This chain uses TRBV6-1 with TRBJ1-1; D ambiguous. CDR3 size: 12 residues. V was pared by 3 bases and J by 2 bases, with 4 bases between. CDR1 is MNHNS, CDR2 SASEGT, per germline. The CDR3: CASSDLNTEAFF. Written as DNA, the CDR3 is TGTGCCAGCAGTGACCTTAACACTGAAGCTTTCTTT.

This clone occurred a few times. The rearrangement joins TRBV6-2 or TRBV6-3 to TRBJ1-5; D is perhaps TRBD1 (6 bases). CDR1 and CDR2 (germline): MNHEY, SVGEGT. The CDR3 length is 14 residues. The ends were cut back, 6 bases at V and 2 bases at J, with 11 bases in the middle. The CDR3 sequence: CASSHAGGNQPQHF. CDR3 coding DNA: TGTGCCAGCAGCCACGCAGGGGGCAATCAGCCCCAGCATTTT.

The chain couples TRBV20-1 to TRBJ1-6; 10 bases line up with TRBD1. With V trimmed by 3 bases and J by 7 bases, 9 bases remained unmatched. CDR1 and CDR2 from the germline V gene are DFQATT and SNEGSKA (reference sequence). This CDR3 is 16 amino acids long. The CDR3 DNA follows: TGCAGTGCTAGTTCAAATCCGGGACAGGGGAATTCACCCCTCCACTTT. It codes for CSASSNPGQGNSPLHF.

The V gene is TRBV7-8, the J gene TRBJ1-1; unclear D gene. The CDR3 contains 15 residues. V was cut by 1 base and J by 0 bases, with 9 bases left in between. Germline assignment: CDR1 SGHVS and CDR2 FQNEAQ. CDR3 residues: CASSLEPGMNTEAFF. For the CDR3, the DNA is TGTGCCAGCAGCTTAGAGCCCGGTATGAACACTGAAGCTTTCTTT.

The chain combines TRBV5-4 with TRBJ2-5; 8 bases fit TRBD2. The germline CDR1 and CDR2 sequences are SGHNT and YYREEE (reference sequence). The CDR3 spans 17 residues. After removal of 3 bases from V and 5 bases from J, the junction contained 15 bases not matched to a gene. The CDR3 DNA sequence: TGTGCCAGCAGCTCTCACTCTGGAGCGGGGGTTTCGGAGACCCAGTACTTC. This translates into CASSSHSGAGVSETQYF.

The chain joins TRBV3-1 (or the pseudogene TRBV3-2) to TRBJ2-2; D is undetermined. The CDR3 runs 14 residues. CDR1 and CDR2 (germline): LGHDT, YNNKEL (reference sequence). V was clipped by 1 base and J by 3 bases, with 6 bases between them. CDR3 DNA sequence: TGTGCCAGCAGCCAAGCTCTTTACACCGGGGAGCTGTTTTTT. As protein: CASSQALYTGELFF.

The rearrangement joins TRBV10-1 to TRBJ2-1; weak D call: TRBD1 (5 bases). With 0 bases removed from V and 6 bases from J, the gap between germline ends came to 18 bases. CDR1 WNHNN and CDR2 SYGVQD come from the germline V gene (reference sequence). The CDR3 covers 17 residues. CDR3 amino acids: CASSESFRRVKGNEQFF. In nucleotides, the CDR3 is TGCGCCAGCAGTGAGTCTTTCCGCAGGGTCAAGGGCAATGAGCAGTTCTTC.

This chain uses TRBV5-1 with TRBJ1-4; TRBD1 agrees at 8 bases. J lost 0 bases, V lost 5 bases, and 6 bases had no gene match. The CDR3 sequence is 16 residues long. Per the germline V gene, CDR1 is SGHRS and CDR2 is YFSETQ. This CDR3 is CASSSTGGTTNEKLFF. DNA of the CDR3: TGCGCCAGCAGTTCCACAGGGGGGACAACTAATGAAAAACTGTTTTTT.

This chain links TRBV28 with TRBJ2-1, with a tentative D call TRBD1 (6 bases). The CDR3 sequence is 16 residues long. CDR1 is MDHEN and CDR2 is SYDVKM in the germline V gene. Trimming left V 3 bases short and J 1 base short, with 13 bases between. DNA for the CDR3: TGTGCCAGCAGTTTCTCTAAAAGGGGGTCCTACAATGAGCAGTTCTTC. Its protein is CASSFSKRGSYNEQFF.

The genes are TRBV6-6 and TRBJ1-1; 7 bases are a match to TRBD1. Germline CDR1 reads MNHNY; CDR2 reads SVGAGI (reference sequence). CDR3 length equals 14 residues. Trimming took 5 bases from V and 1 from J; bases not matched to a gene: 4. CDR3 bases: TGTGCCAGCAGTCCCCGGACAGGGAACACTGAAGCTTTCTTT. It encodes CASSPRTGNTEAFF.

This chain joins TRBV4-2 and TRBJ2-1; weak D call: TRBD1 (5 bases). The CDR3 length is 16 residues. V lost 1 base and J lost 3, with 13 bases in between. Germline-derived CDR1 and CDR2 are LGHNA and YNFKEQ. The CDR3 DNA reads TGTGCCAGCAGCCAAGGGGGCCGGGTAGTCTACAATGAGCAGTTCTTC. Translating gives CASSQGGRVVYNEQFF.

V is TRBV12-3 or TRBV12-4 and J is TRBJ1-3, with TRBD1 matching over 8 bases. There are 12 residues in the CDR3. The junction had 4 bases not matched to a gene; V was cut back by 11 bases and J by 4 bases. The CDR3 DNA reads as TGTGCCTACCAGGGGGCGGGAAACACCATATATTTT. Its protein is CAYQGAGNTIYF.

V and J are TRBV28 and TRBJ2-2, with D perhaps TRBD2 (6 bases). Germline lookup yields CDR1 MDHEN and CDR2 SYDVKM. The CDR3 runs 15 residues. Trimming cost V 7 bases and J 1 base, with 13 bases left between them. DNA for the CDR3: TGTGCCAGCACTAGGAGGGCCCTGAACACCGGGGAGCTGTTTTTT. This encodes CASTRRALNTGELFF.

The chain links TRBV7-8 to TRBJ1-3; TRBD1 matches at 8 bases. The germline gives CDR1 SGHVS, CDR2 FQNEAQ. There are 18 residues in the CDR3. Trimming removed 2 bases from V and 4 bases from J; junction bases left unmatched: 13. DNA for the CDR3: TGTGCCAGCAGCTTACTCCCAATTAGCAGGGGGCAGGGAAACACCATATATTTT. Translation gives CASSLLPISRGQGNTIYF.

V gene TRBV30 combines with J gene TRBJ1-5; no clear D gene. This CDR3 spans 13 amino acids. Germline CDR1 is GTSNPN and CDR2 is SVGIG (reference sequence). V was shortened by 7 bases and J by 11 bases, with 21 bases between the two germline ends. This CDR3 is CAFRSHSRGAQHF. The DNA for the CDR3 is TGTGCCTTCCGGTCCCACTCCCGTGGTGCCCAGCATTTT. Together with reference TRBV30 and TRBJ1-5, the CDR3 gives the full variable domain: SQTIHQWPATLVQPVGSPLSLECTVEGTSNPNLYWYRQAAGRGLQLLFYSVGIGQISSEVPQNLSASRPQDRQFILSSKKLLLSDSGFYLCAFRSHSRGAQHFGDGTRLSIL.